This T cell receptor beta chain derives from a study of cytomegalovirus exposure and HLA in healthy donors. Primers: 60 Vbeta forward and 13 Jbeta reverse. Generated by immunoSEQ multiplex PCR, the TCRdb table keeps only in-frame clones and is missing some. The sample has around 110,000 clones, 65% to 85% seen once. This clone was seen a few times. The length of the CDR3 is 14 residues. Sequencing was done on a sample of PBMCs. This TCR came from a man younger than 45 in good health and CMV-seronegative. The V gene is TRBV21-1, the J gene TRBJ1-3; TRBD1 is taken as the D call from the table, unchecked against the DNA. TRBV21-1 is marked as a pseudogene. This CDR3 reads CASSRQGSGNTIYF. The CDR3 region has the DNA TGTGCCAGCAGCCGGCAGGGGTCGGGAAACACCATATATTTT.